This T cell receptor beta chain was profiled in a study of OX40 agonist ivuxolimab in advanced cancers. Assay: immunoSEQ multiplex PCR; the TCRdb copy retains only in-frame clones and omits some. The repertoire holds approximately 79,000 clones, about 86% seen once, with around 0.97% in the top ten. Germline values: CDR1 MGHDK, CDR2 SYGVNS. The CDR3 has 14 residues. Between the trimmed V and J ends, which lost 1 base and 1 base, there was a span of 7 bases. V gene TRBV25-1 combines with J gene TRBJ1-1; D gene uncertain. The starting material was CD4+ or CD8+ T cells sorted from blood, obtained in a trial of the OX40 agonist ivuxolimab. This TCR derives from an adult with an advanced solid tumor such as melanoma, head and neck, liver or kidney cancer. CDR3 protein: CASSESTANTEAFF. The CDR3 region has the DNA TGTGCCAGCAGTGAATCTACGGCGAACACTGAAGCTTTCTTT.